This T cell receptor (beta chain) was retrieved from a study of T cells in Graves' hyperthyroidism and ophthalmopathy. Study outcomes and limitations: The blood repertoire included most of the expanded thyroid clonotypes above 0.001.

Clinical Activity Scores of at least 3, NOSPECS grades of at least 4 and durations under 3 months characterized ophthalmopathy patients. PBMCs were obtained from 7.5 to 10 ml fresh peripheral blood. TCR beta CDR3 regions were amplified from RNA. During a first-round RT-PCR of the TCR CDR3, the HTBI primer set was used. TCRdb recomputed calls from the multiplex PCR reads with MiXCR, one row per CDR3 protein. The sample has 400,000 to 550,000 distinct CDR3 sequences, 24% seen once; the top ten hold approximately 11%. This CDR3 region has 12 residues. The germline V gene encodes CDR1 MDHEN and CDR2 SYDVKM. Germline trimming cut 8 bases from V and 3 bases from J; bases unmatched to any gene: 2. This clonotype has ten or more counts. The antigen is unknown.

Input material: blood. This TCR was recovered from a woman aged 25 to 39 with Graves' ophthalmopathy. This chain uses TRBV28 with TRBJ2-5; the match to TRBD1 covers 8 bases. This CDR3 reads CASGQGKETQYF. The CDR3 DNA reads as TGTGCCAGCGGACAGGGTAAAGAGACCCAGTACTTC.